This is a list of T cell receptor beta chains from one sample in a study of T cells in Graves' hyperthyroidism and ophthalmopathy. TCRdb redid the calling of the multiplex PCR reads with MiXCR, one entry per CDR3 protein. The sample holds fewer than 700,000 distinct CDR3 sequences, 15% to 20% seen once. The specimen was blood. The source of these receptors is a woman in her 30s with Graves' hyperthyroidism. Each CDR3 is given with its conserved first and last residue. A D gene is named only where the DNA matches it firmly. Clone sizes are given selectively: once, few, many, or a class where the clone is expanded.

clone size: many
D gene: -
V gene: TRBV6-5
J gene: TRBJ1-1
CDR3 DNA: TGTGCCAGCAGTTACGGCCAGGGGAACACTGAAGCTTTCTTT
CDR3 protein: CASSYGQGNTEAFF

clone size: -
D gene: -
V gene: TRBV19
J gene: TRBJ2-6
CDR3 DNA: TGTGCCAGTAGTATCCAGGCCTCTGGGGCCAACGTCCTGACTTTC
CDR3 protein: CASSIQASGANVLTF

clone size: -
D gene: TRBD2
V gene: TRBV30
J gene: TRBJ2-7
CDR3 DNA: TGTGCCTGGGAACTGGGACTAGCGGGTTACGAGCAGTACTTC
CDR3 protein: CAWELGLAGYEQYF

clone size: few
D gene: TRBD2
V gene: TRBV4-1
J gene: TRBJ2-3
CDR3 DNA: TGCGCCAGCAGCCCTAATCGGGGGGGCGGAACAGATACGCAGTATTTT
CDR3 protein: CASSPNRGGGTDTQYF

clone size: -
D gene: -
V gene: TRBV11-1
J gene: TRBJ2-3
CDR3 DNA: TGTGCCAGCAGCTTGGTCGACCACACAGATACGCAGTATTTT
CDR3 protein: CASSLVDHTDTQYF

clone size: many
D gene: TRBD1
V gene: TRBV27
J gene: TRBJ1-6
CDR3 DNA: TGTGCCAGCACCAGTGGGGACAGCCTAGGTTCACCCCTCCACTTT
CDR3 protein: CASTSGDSLGSPLHF

clone size: -
D gene: -
V gene: TRBV19
J gene: TRBJ1-5
CDR3 DNA: TGTGCCAGTAGTATTTCTCGGCAGAATCAGCCCCAGCATTTT
CDR3 protein: CASSISRQNQPQHF

clone size: -
D gene: -
V gene: TRBV9
J gene: TRBJ2-3
CDR3 DNA: TGTGCCAGCAGCCCTACAGCAGGGCACACAGATACGCAGTATTTT
CDR3 protein: CASSPTAGHTDTQYF

clone size: -
D gene: TRBD1
V gene: TRBV18
J gene: TRBJ2-3
CDR3 DNA: TGTGCCAGCTCAAGACAGGGGGCTAACACAGATTCGCAGTACTTT
CDR3 protein: CASSRQGANTDSQYF

clone size: many
D gene: TRBD1
V gene: TRBV7-2
J gene: TRBJ1-2
CDR3 DNA: TGTGCCAGCAGCTCCAGGACAGGGGGCTATGGCTACACCTTC
CDR3 protein: CASSSRTGGYGYTF

clone size: -
D gene: -
V gene: TRBV29-1
J gene: TRBJ1-2
CDR3 DNA: TGCAGCGTCAATACCGGGACACCTTATAACTATGGCTACACCTTC
CDR3 protein: CSVNTGTPYNYGYTF

clone size: few
D gene: TRBD2
V gene: TRBV13
J gene: TRBJ2-3
CDR3 DNA: TGTGCCAGCAGCATAGGGCTTAGGACCGGGACTAGCGGGCCAGATACGCAGTATTTT
CDR3 protein: CASSIGLRTGTSGPDTQYF

clone size: -
D gene: -
V gene: TRBV19
J gene: TRBJ2-3
CDR3 DNA: TGTGCCAGTAGGCCGACCGGTGTAGTTTCCGTTGCGCAGTATTTT
CDR3 protein: CASRPTGVVSVAQYF

clone size: few
D gene: -
V gene: TRBV9
J gene: TRBJ1-5
CDR3 DNA: TGTGCCAGCAGCGTAGGAGGTCAGGGGTATCAGCCCCAGCATTTT
CDR3 protein: CASSVGGQGYQPQHF

clone size: many
D gene: -
V gene: TRBV28
J gene: TRBJ2-3
CDR3 DNA: TGTGCCAGCACCCTTGGCGGCACAGATACGCAGTATTTT
CDR3 protein: CASTLGGTDTQYF

clone size: -
D gene: -
V gene: TRBV10-3
J gene: TRBJ1-1
CDR3 DNA: TGTGCCTCACGCGGGGGTGCGGCGAACACTGAAGCTTTCTTT
CDR3 protein: CASRGGAANTEAFF

clone size: many
D gene: -
V gene: TRBV3-1
J gene: TRBJ1-1
CDR3 DNA: TGTGCCAGCAGCTCGACACTGAACACTGAAGCTTTCTTT
CDR3 protein: CASSSTLNTEAFF

clone size: few
D gene: -
V gene: TRBV5-8
J gene: TRBJ2-1
CDR3 DNA: TGTGCCAGCAGCTTTACTAGCCCCCCTTCCGATGAGCAGTTCTTC
CDR3 protein: CASSFTSPPSDEQFF

clone size: many
D gene: TRBD2
V gene: TRBV6-5
J gene: TRBJ2-2
CDR3 DNA: TGTGCCAGCAGTTACACCAGCGGGAGGAATACCGGGGAGCTGTTTTTT
CDR3 protein: CASSYTSGRNTGELFF

clone size: -
D gene: TRBD2
V gene: TRBV30
J gene: TRBJ2-5
CDR3 DNA: TGTGCCTGGATTCGGGCAGCGGGGGTCCAAGAGACCCAGTACTTC
CDR3 protein: CAWIRAAGVQETQYF

clone size: many
D gene: -
V gene: TRBV2
J gene: TRBJ1-1
CDR3 DNA: TGTGCCAGCCGCATGTCAGGGGAAGCTTTCTTT
CDR3 protein: CASRMSGEAFF

clone size: -
D gene: -
V gene: TRBV6-1
J gene: TRBJ1-3
CDR3 DNA: TGTGCCAGCAGGGGCAGCCAAACAGGAAACACCATATATTTT
CDR3 protein: CASRGSQTGNTIYF

clone size: many
D gene: TRBD1
V gene: TRBV2
J gene: TRBJ1-2
CDR3 DNA: TGTGCCAGCAGTTGGGACAGGGGGGAGTATGGCTACACCTTC
CDR3 protein: CASSWDRGEYGYTF

clone size: many
D gene: -
V gene: TRBV20-1
J gene: TRBJ1-5
CDR3 DNA: TGCAGTGCTCCTACGACGGGGACGGGCAATCAGCCCCAGCATTTT
CDR3 protein: CSAPTTGTGNQPQHF

clone size: many
D gene: TRBD2
V gene: TRBV13
J gene: TRBJ2-7
CDR3 DNA: TGTGCCAGCAGCGCACCCGCTAGCGGGAGGGCCGGAGAGCAGTACTTC
CDR3 protein: CASSAPASGRAGEQYF

clone size: -
D gene: TRBD1
V gene: TRBV20-1
J gene: TRBJ1-2
CDR3 DNA: TGCAGTGCCCGTACCGGGGACAGGGTCTATGGCTACACCTTC
CDR3 protein: CSARTGDRVYGYTF

clone size: few
D gene: -
V gene: TRBV4-1
J gene: TRBJ1-1
CDR3 DNA: TGCGCCAGCAGCCGAGAGGTGGGAACGAACACTGAAGCTTTCTTT
CDR3 protein: CASSREVGTNTEAFF

clone size: -
D gene: -
V gene: TRBV12-3/TRBV12-4
J gene: TRBJ1-5
CDR3 DNA: -
CDR3 protein: CASSLSSPNYEQYFGPGQPQHF

clone size: -
D gene: -
V gene: TRBV29-1
J gene: TRBJ1-1
CDR3 DNA: TGCAGCGTTGCCGCGTTTGCGGGAGAGGGATCTGAAGCTTTCTTT
CDR3 protein: CSVAAFAGEGSEAFF

clone size: many
D gene: TRBD1
V gene: TRBV6-1
J gene: TRBJ2-3
CDR3 DNA: TGTGCCAGCAGTGAAGGGGGTTGGTGGCAGGGGGCCACAGATACGCAGTATTTT
CDR3 protein: CASSEGGWWQGATDTQYF

clone size: few
D gene: -
V gene: TRBV5-1
J gene: TRBJ1-2
CDR3 DNA: TGCGCCAGCAGCTTGAAACGTCGCGGCTACACCTTC
CDR3 protein: CASSLKRRGYTF

clone size: few
D gene: -
V gene: TRBV11-3
J gene: TRBJ1-6
CDR3 DNA: TGTGCCAGCAGCCTTTGGGGCGACAGCACCTATAATTCACCCCTCCACTTT
CDR3 protein: CASSLWGDSTYNSPLHF

clone size: few
D gene: -
V gene: TRBV27
J gene: TRBJ2-6
CDR3 DNA: TGTGCCAGCAGTTATGAGGGGGCCAACGTCCTGACTTTC
CDR3 protein: CASSYEGANVLTF

clone size: many
D gene: TRBD2
V gene: TRBV3-1
J gene: TRBJ2-1
CDR3 DNA: TGTGCCAGCAGCCATACTAGCGGGAGTCAGTTCTTC
CDR3 protein: CASSHTSGSQFF

clone size: -
D gene: -
V gene: TRBV14
J gene: TRBJ1-2
CDR3 DNA: TGTGCCAGCAGCCAAAGATCTCTTGGGGGGCGCGGGGGAGATGGCTACACCTTC
CDR3 protein: CASSQRSLGGRGGDGYTF

clone size: -
D gene: -
V gene: TRBV30
J gene: TRBJ1-5
CDR3 DNA: TGTGCCTGGAGTGTAGGGATCTCTACAGGGAATCAGCCCCAGCATTTT
CDR3 protein: CAWSVGISTGNQPQHF

clone size: -
D gene: -
V gene: TRBV19
J gene: TRBJ2-2
CDR3 DNA: TGTGCCAGTAAAGACACCGGGGAGCTGTTTTTT
CDR3 protein: CASKDTGELFF

clone size: -
D gene: -
V gene: TRBV5-8
J gene: TRBJ1-1
CDR3 DNA: TGTGCCAGCAGCCGGACGGACAGACAAGAAGCTTTCTTT
CDR3 protein: CASSRTDRQEAFF

clone size: many
D gene: -
V gene: TRBV7-2
J gene: TRBJ2-2
CDR3 DNA: TGTGCCAGCAGCCGGGGACTCCTTAACACCGGGGAGCTGTTTTTT
CDR3 protein: CASSRGLLNTGELFF

clone size: -
D gene: -
V gene: TRBV2
J gene: TRBJ2-7
CDR3 DNA: TGTGCCAGCAGTGGAAGCATCAGTTCCTACGAGCAGTACTTC
CDR3 protein: CASSGSISSYEQYF

clone size: few
D gene: -
V gene: TRBV4-1
J gene: TRBJ2-7
CDR3 DNA: TGCGCCAGCAGCCAAAGAAATCTTGTAGGGTTCCACGAGCAGTACTTC
CDR3 protein: CASSQRNLVGFHEQYF